This T cell receptor (beta chain) was sequenced in a study of breast tumors, draining lymph nodes, adjacent tissues (dated by TCRdb to 2016 to 2018). Regarding the research as a whole: Breast cancer patients provided tumor, adjacent nontumor tissue and axillary lymph nodes, and the study compared the TCR beta repertoires across these three sources. The study was designed to assess the relationships and possible T-cell exchange between tumor, surrounding tissue and draining lymph node repertoires in human breast cancer. Overall study outcomes, separate from this receptor: The conclusion that tumor T cells originate in lymph nodes was framed as consistent with a hypothesis rather than directly demonstrated. A scenario in which most tumor T cells derive from the lymph node and then expand within tumor tissue was judged to be consistent with the data. Tumor T-cell repertoires showed less diversity than lymph node repertoires and more diversity than nontumor tissue repertoires, and tumor T-cell repertoires showed preferential V and J gene usage. Tumor and nontumor tissue repertoires were found to be significantly more similar in luminal-like than in basal-like breast cancer.

CDR3 length: 15 amino acids, cysteine to phenylalanine. The retained sequence is limited to the CDR3, 45 bases, with the frame set at the first base. The germline V gene encodes CDR1 DFQATT and CDR2 SNEGSKA (reference sequence). V sheds 6 bases and J sheds 6 bases, leaving 21 bases between their ends. In this sample, this clonotype turned up many times. Its antigen is unknown. A much bigger clone sits one base away, suggesting this may be a read error. The sequencing machine was an Illumina HiSeq 2000. TCR beta chain libraries were generated through multiplex PCR amplification. The amplified TCR beta chain products were analyzed by high-throughput sequencing. TCRdb trimmed the raw reads at Q25, called clones with MiXCR and kept productive beta chains. Rows are combined by CDR3 protein, so each entry shows the most common genes and DNA. Present in this sample are a few hundred thousand distinct CDR3 sequences, approximately 36% of which were seen just once. The top ten constitute about 3.3% of the sample.

Lymph node samples came from the axillary draining lymph nodes of breast cancer patients. The material sequenced was axillary lymph node tissue. This clonotype was obtained from a female donor with breast cancer. Some clones in this sample may be carry-over from other donors' samples. This chain joins TRBV20-1 to TRBJ2-1; too little of a D gene remains to name it. The CDR3 corresponds to CSARPRRKASNEQFF. The DNA is as follows: TGCAGTGCCAGGCCTCGTCGGAAAGCCTCCAATGAGCAGTTCTTC.